This TCR beta chain was profiled in a study of shared clonotypes between healthy human individuals. A word on this clone: Its antigen is currently unknown.

Study findings and constraints: Non-shared clonotypes showed lower generation probabilities than clonotypes common to all four donors. The study generally estimated greater richness for naive than memory subsets.

Germline values: CDR1 MGHRA, CDR2 YSYEKL. The CDR3 is 17 amino acids. V shed 0 bases, J shed 1 base, and the junction held 3 bases outside the gene matches. Clones were sequenced by immunoSEQ multiplex PCR, and TCRdb holds only the in-frame ones, with some missing. The sample contains hundreds of thousands of clones, around 86% of which appear only once. Each sample came from a Caucasian adult donor living in Nashville, Tennessee. Together with CD45RO+ cells, CCR7-negative CD45RA+ TemRA cells were included in CD8 memory. This TCR was recovered from a man in his late teens or twenties in good health. This sequence joins TRBV4-1 and TRBJ2-7, with 13 nucleotides matching TRBD2. Sequencing was done on a sample of memory CD8+ T cells sorted from blood. Documented subset: CD45RO+ cells pooled with CCR7-negative TemRA cells. The DNA for the CDR3 is TGCGCCAGCAGCCAAGAACTAGCGGGAGGGGGATCCTACGAGCAGTACTTC. This codes for CASSQELAGGGSYEQYF.